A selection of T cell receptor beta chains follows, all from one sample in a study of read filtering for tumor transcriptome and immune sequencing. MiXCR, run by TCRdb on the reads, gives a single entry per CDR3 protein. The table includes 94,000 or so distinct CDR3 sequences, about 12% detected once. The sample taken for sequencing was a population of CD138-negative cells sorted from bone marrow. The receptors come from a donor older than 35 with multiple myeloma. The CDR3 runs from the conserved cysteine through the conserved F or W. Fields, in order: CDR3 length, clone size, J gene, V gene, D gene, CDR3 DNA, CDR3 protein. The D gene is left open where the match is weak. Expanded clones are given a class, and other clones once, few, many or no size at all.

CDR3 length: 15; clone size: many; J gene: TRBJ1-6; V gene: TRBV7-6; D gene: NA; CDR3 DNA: TGTGCCAGCAGCTTAGGAGGGAAGTTAAATTCACCCCTCCACTTT; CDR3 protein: CASSLGGKLNSPLHF
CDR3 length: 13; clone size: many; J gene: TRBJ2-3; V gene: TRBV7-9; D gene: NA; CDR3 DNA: TGTGCCAGCAGCTTGGGGACGGCGGATACGCAGTATTTT; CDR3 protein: CASSLGTADTQYF
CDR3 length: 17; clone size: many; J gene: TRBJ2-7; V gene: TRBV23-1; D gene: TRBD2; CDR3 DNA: TGCGCCAGCAGTCAACGGGGTAGCGGGAGGGCCGCCTACGAGCAGTACTTC; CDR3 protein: CASSQRGSGRAAYEQYF
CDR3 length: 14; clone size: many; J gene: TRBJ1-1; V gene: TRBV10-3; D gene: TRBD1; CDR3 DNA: TGTGCCACTTCAAAGACAGGGAGAGACACTGAAGCTTTCTTT; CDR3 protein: CATSKTGRDTEAFF
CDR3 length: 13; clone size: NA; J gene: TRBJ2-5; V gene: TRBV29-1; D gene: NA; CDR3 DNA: TGCAGCGTTAAAGACGGGACAATAGAGACCCAGTACTTC; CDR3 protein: CSVKDGTIETQYF
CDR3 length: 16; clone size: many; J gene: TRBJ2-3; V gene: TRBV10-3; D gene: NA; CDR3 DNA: TGTGCCATCAGTGAGTCTCGTGTTCGGGGACCAGATACGCAGTATTTT; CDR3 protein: CAISESRVRGPDTQYF
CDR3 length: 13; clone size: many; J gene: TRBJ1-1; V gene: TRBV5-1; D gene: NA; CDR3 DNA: TGCGCCAGCAGCGGCGAGTGGACCACTGAAGCTTTCTTT; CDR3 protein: CASSGEWTTEAFF
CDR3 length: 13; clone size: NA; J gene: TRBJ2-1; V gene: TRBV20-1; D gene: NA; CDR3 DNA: TGCAGTGCTAGGGAAATAGCGGAAAATGAGCAGTTCTTC; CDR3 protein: CSAREIAENEQFF
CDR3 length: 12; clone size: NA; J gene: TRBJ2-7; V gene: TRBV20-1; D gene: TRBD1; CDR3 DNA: TGCAGTGCTAGCGCCGACAGGGTCGAGCAGTACTTC; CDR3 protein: CSASADRVEQYF
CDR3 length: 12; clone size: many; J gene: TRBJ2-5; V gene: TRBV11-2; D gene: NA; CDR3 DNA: TGTGCCAGCAGCTTTACTGGTGAGACCCAGTACTTC; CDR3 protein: CASSFTGETQYF
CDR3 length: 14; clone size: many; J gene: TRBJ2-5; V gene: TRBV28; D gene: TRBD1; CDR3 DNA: TGTGCCAGCAGTTTCGGACAGGGTGTGGAGACCCAGTACTTC; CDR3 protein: CASSFGQGVETQYF
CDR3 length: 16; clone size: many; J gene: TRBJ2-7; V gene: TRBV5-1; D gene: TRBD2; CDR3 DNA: TGCGCCAGCAGCCTCCCTTTAGCGGGAGGGCCGGGTGAGCAGTACTTC; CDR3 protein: CASSLPLAGGPGEQYF
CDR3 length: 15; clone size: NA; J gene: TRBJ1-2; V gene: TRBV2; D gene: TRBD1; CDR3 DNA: TGTGCCAGTACTCCCACACAGGGGGCATGGTATGGCCACACCTTC; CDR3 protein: CASTPTQGAWYGHTF
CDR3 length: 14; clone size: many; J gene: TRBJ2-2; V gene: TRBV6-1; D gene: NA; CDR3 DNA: TGTGCCAGCAGTGAAATCCCTAACACCGGGGAGCTGTTTTTT; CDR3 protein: CASSEIPNTGELFF
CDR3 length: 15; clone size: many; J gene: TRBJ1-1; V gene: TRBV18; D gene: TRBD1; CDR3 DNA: TGTGCCAGCTCACCAGCGACAGGGGAAAGCACTGAAGCTTTCTTT; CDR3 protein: CASSPATGESTEAFF
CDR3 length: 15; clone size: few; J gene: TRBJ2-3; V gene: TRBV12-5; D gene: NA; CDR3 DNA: TGTGCTAGTGGTTTGGCAATCCAAAAGGTGGAAACACAGTATTTT; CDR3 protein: CASGLAIQKVETQYF
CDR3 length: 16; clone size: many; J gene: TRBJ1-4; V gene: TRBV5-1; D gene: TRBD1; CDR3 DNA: TGCGCCAGCAGCGTAAACCTACAGGGGGGCAATGAAAAACTGTTTTTT; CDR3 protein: CASSVNLQGGNEKLFF
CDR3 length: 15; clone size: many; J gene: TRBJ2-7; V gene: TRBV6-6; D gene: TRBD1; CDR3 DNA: TGTGCCAGCAGTTACTCACGACAGGGGGGAGTCGAGCAGTACTTC; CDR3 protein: CASSYSRQGGVEQYF
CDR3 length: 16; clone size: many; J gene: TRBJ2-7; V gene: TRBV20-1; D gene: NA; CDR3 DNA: TGCAGTGCTAGGGGCCGTGGGTCGGGTATCGAATCCGAGCAGTACTTC; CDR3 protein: CSARGRGSGIESEQYF